This T cell receptor beta chain derives from a study of T cells in Graves' hyperthyroidism and ophthalmopathy. Germline CDR1 LNHNV, CDR2 YYDKDF (reference sequence). This CDR3 comprises 13 residues. Study results and caveats: Expanded thyroid clonotypes (above 0.001) were mostly also found in blood. Ophthalmopathy prediction by the model preceded onset by a median approximately 6.1 months.

Amplified TCR beta CDR3 regions came from RNA transcripts. During a first-round RT-PCR of the TCR CDR3, the HTBI primer set was used. TCRdb used MiXCR to reprocess the multiplex PCR reads, holding one entry per CDR3 protein. Of 550,000 to 600,000 distinct CDR3 sequences detected, under 60% appear once; the ten largest clones hold over 15%. Lactation, pregnancy, other autoimmune disease or uncontrolled infection led to exclusion of patients. Together with thyroid ultrasound, orbital computed tomography, serum thyroxine and TRAb, clinical symptoms were used for diagnoses. This clonotype was observed many times. Its antigen remains unidentified. This may stem from a read error, because a much larger clone lies one nucleotide away.

Sequencing input: peripheral blood or thyroid tissue (not recorded which). The clonotype comes from an adult woman with Graves' disease, either hyperthyroidism or ophthalmopathy (not recorded which). The rearrangement links TRBV15 to TRBJ1-2; D perhaps matches TRBD1 (5 bases). CDR3 DNA sequence: TGTGCCGCCAGCATCACCGGGGCGCACGGCTACACCTTC. Amino acids: CAASITGAHGYTF.